A single sample is the source of the 29 T cell receptor beta chains below, sequenced in a study of blood T cell repertoires in COVID-19 (dated by TCRdb to the early 2020s). Preparation of the library involved the immunoSEQ multiplex PCR assay. Imported from immuneACCESS, the table was reduced by TCRdb to in-frame sequences with V and J called. These copies leave out some clones; in studies compared against another copy, an unresolved V gene accounts for under half, and the cause of the remainder is not known. This sample comprises about 440,000 clones, roughly 87% of them detected only once. The ten largest make up approximately 0.65% of the sample. The sequenced material came from PBMCs or T cells enriched from blood (not recorded which). All receptors derive from a man aged 18 to 35 who had recovered from COVID-19.

The chain joins TRBV7-2 to TRBJ2-3, with 11 bases fitting TRBD2. V shed 1 base and J 5 bases; nucleotides not matched to a gene: 11. From germline, CDR1 is SGHTA and CDR2 FQGNSA. This CDR3 spans 18 amino acids. The CDR3 DNA is TGTGCCAGCAGCTTAGACTCCACTAGCGGGGGCCCCCAAGATACGCAGTATTTT. Its translation: CASSLDSTSGGPQDTQYF.

The rearrangement links TRBV6-5 to TRBJ1-5; D possibly corresponds to TRBD1 (5 bases). Per the germline V gene, CDR1 is MNHEY and CDR2 is SVGAGI. V lost 7 bases to trimming and J lost 1 base, with 14 bases between them. The CDR3 length is 15 residues. The DNA for the CDR3 is TGTGCCAGCACCCCCCGCAGGGCAAGCAATCAGCCCCAGCATTTT. Amino acid sequence: CASTPRRASNQPQHF.

The genes are TRBV28 and TRBJ1-2, with D perhaps TRBD1 (6 bases). Trimming took 5 bases from V and 14 from J, leaving 15 bases between them. The CDR3 spans 11 residues. Per the germline V gene, CDR1 is MDHEN and CDR2 is SYDVKM. CDR3 amino acids: CASSLQRDTTF. The CDR3 coding sequence is TGTGCCAGCAGTCTCCAAAGGGACACGACCTTC.

The chain uses TRBV4-2 and TRBJ1-6; a possible D gene is TRBD1 (5 bases). Trimming took 3 bases from V and 5 from J, leaving 14 bases between them. The CDR3 covers 16 residues. The V gene's germline CDR1 is LGHNA and CDR2 YNFKEQ. The CDR3 loop reads CASSQAGGEDNSPLHF. The CDR3 coding sequence is TGTGCCAGCAGCCAGGCGGGGGGGGAAGATAATTCACCCCTCCACTTT.

The V and J genes are TRBV30 and TRBJ2-1; no clear D gene. This CDR3 has 13 residues. V lost 0 bases and J 5 bases, leaving 8 bases between the germline ends. The V gene's germline CDR1 is GTSNPN and CDR2 SVGIG (reference sequence). The CDR3 loop is CAWSVQANNEQFF. The CDR3 DNA reads as TGTGCCTGGAGTGTTCAAGCGAACAATGAGCAGTTCTTC.

V usage is TRBV7-9 and J usage is TRBJ2-3; no clear D gene. Germline values: CDR1 SEHNR, CDR2 FQNEAQ (reference sequence). The CDR3 runs 14 residues. Between the trimmed V and J ends, which lost 1 base and 6 bases, there was a span of 11 bases. The CDR3 nucleotides read TGTGCCAGCAGCTTAGAGCGATACCCGGATACGCAGTATTTT. This codes for CASSLERYPDTQYF.

The V and J genes are TRBV11-2 and TRBJ1-6; 8 nucleotides align to TRBD1. Germline V gene data show CDR1 as SGHAT and CDR2 as FQNNGV. V lost 0 bases, J lost 9 bases, and 7 bases stayed unmatched. This CDR3 region has 16 residues. CDR3: CASSLDPGGSFSPLHF. The CDR3 DNA reads TGTGCCAGCAGCTTAGATCCAGGGGGCTCTTTTTCACCCCTCCACTTT.

This sequence joins TRBV4-1 and TRBJ1-3; maybe TRBD1 (5 bases). V was cut by 0 bases and J by 3 bases, with 9 bases left in between. The CDR3 is 15 residues long. Per germline, CDR1 MGHRA and CDR2 YSYEKL. The CDR3 region is CASSQEDNYGNTIYF. In DNA form, the CDR3 reads TGCGCCAGCAGCCAAGAGGACAATTATGGAAACACCATATATTTT.

The chain combines TRBV11-2 with TRBJ2-1; 10 bases align to TRBD2. After removal of 5 bases from V and 6 bases from J, the junction contained 4 bases not matched to a gene. Germline values: CDR1 SGHAT, CDR2 FQNNGV. This CDR3 spans 14 amino acids. CDR3 DNA sequence: TGTGCCAGCAGCCCCGTAGCGGGAGGCAATGAGCAGTTCTTC. Translated: CASSPVAGGNEQFF.

With regard to this clone: One end of the junction fails to match germline, which may point to a read error. This chain uses TRBV28 with TRBJ2-7; D is unclear. This CDR3 is 11 amino acids long. Germline CDR1 reads MDHEN; CDR2 reads SYDVKM. CDR3 bases: TGTGCCAGCACTTTAACGGGTGAGCAGTACTTC. It translates to CASTLTGEQYF.

The rearrangement joins TRBV24-1 to TRBJ1-1; the match to TRBD1 covers 9 bases. Germline lookup yields CDR1 KGHDR and CDR2 SFDVKD. The CDR3 length is 16 residues. The junction had 12 bases not matched to a gene; V was cut back by 10 bases and J by 1 base. The chain's CDR3 is CATQGATAASNTEAFF. Written as DNA, the CDR3 is TGTGCCACACAGGGGGCCACTGCAGCCTCGAACACTGAAGCTTTCTTT.

This chain links TRBV5-8 with TRBJ1-5; the D gene is possibly TRBD1 (5 bases). This CDR3 is 14 amino acids long. Trimming shortened V by 4 bases and J by 7 bases, and 15 bases separated the two germline ends. CDR1 and CDR2 from the germline V gene are SGHTS and YDEGEE. CDR3 nucleotides: TGTGCCAGCAGCCCGGGGGATTTTAGGCAGCCCCAGCATTTT. It translates to CASSPGDFRQPQHF.

The chain recombines TRBV5-6 with TRBJ2-4; 12 bases fit TRBD2. V was pared by 2 bases and J by 8 bases, with 5 bases of the junction left unmatched. Germline CDR1 is SGHDT and CDR2 is YYEEEE. The CDR3 consists of 15 residues. The CDR3 nucleotides are TGTGCCAGCAGCTTAAAACTAGCGGGAGGAGACATTCAGTACTTC. It translates to CASSLKLAGGDIQYF.

The rearrangement joins TRBV11-3 to TRBJ2-7; perhaps TRBD1 as D (6 bases). Trimming shortened V by 2 bases and J by 2 bases, and 10 bases separated the two germline ends. CDR3 size: 14 residues. Germline V lookup: CDR1 SGHNT, CDR2 YENEEA. CDR3 loop: CASSLTTGTYEQYF. The CDR3 DNA is TGTGCCAGCAGCTTAACGACAGGCACCTACGAGCAGTACTTC.

The chain combines TRBV9 with TRBJ2-3; no firm D call. CDR1 is SGDLS, CDR2 YYNGEE, per germline. The CDR3 has 16 residues. V dropped 2 bases and J dropped 0 bases, with 13 bases sitting between them. CDR3 residues: CASSVTPWRSTDTQYF. DNA for the CDR3: TGTGCCAGCAGCGTCACGCCTTGGAGAAGCACAGATACGCAGTATTTT.

V is TRBV25-1 and J is TRBJ2-3; the match to TRBD2 covers 8 bases. V was clipped by 10 bases and J by 6 bases; unmatched bases: 9. Germline loops: CDR1 MGHDK, CDR2 SYGVNS. The CDR3 totals 13 residues. CDR3 protein: CATRGLGRDTQYF. CDR3 sequence (DNA): TGTGCCACCAGGGGACTAGGTCGCGATACGCAGTATTTT.

This rearrangement joins TRBV10-1 to TRBJ1-4; D is unclear. With 0 bases removed from V and 9 bases from J, the gap between germline ends came to 8 bases. The germline V gene has CDR1 WNHNN and CDR2 SYGVQD (reference sequence). CDR3 length equals 13 residues. The CDR3 here is CASSESPGKKLFF. CDR3 in DNA: TGCGCCAGCAGTGAGTCTCCGGGGAAAAAACTGTTTTTT.

Points on this clone: The sample has other DNA sequences that encode this CDR3 too. The rearrangement joins TRBV20-1 to TRBJ1-1; no firm D call. V was trimmed by 6 bases and J by 3 bases, leaving 11 bases between them. The CDR3 contains 12 residues. The germline V gene has CDR1 DFQATT and CDR2 SNEGSKA (reference sequence). The CDR3 nucleotides are TGCAGTGCCAGTCAGGCAGACACTGAAGCTTTCTTT. This translates into CSASQADTEAFF.

This clone was observed once. An end of the junction does not agree with germline; a read error may underlie this. The chain couples TRBV2 to TRBJ1-2; 7 bases line up with TRBD1. The CDR3 loop spans 14 amino acids. Looked up from germline, CDR1 is SNHLY and CDR2 is FYNNEI. Here the CDR3 DNA reads TGTGTCAGCAGTCGTACCGGGACAGACTATGGCTACACCTTC. Protein sequence: CVSSRTGTDYGYTF.

The V gene is TRBV19, the J gene TRBJ1-6; D is undetermined. V was cut by 3 bases and J by 12 bases, with 9 bases left in between. Germline V CDR1 and CDR2: LNHDA, SQIVND (reference sequence). CDR3 size: 12 residues. The CDR3 DNA reads as TGTGCCAGTAGTATGCCCCGGGGACCCCTCCACTTT. Its translation: CASSMPRGPLHF.

The chain carries TRBV19 and TRBJ2-1; 10 bases agree with TRBD2. The junction had 4 bases not matched to a gene; V was cut back by 5 bases and J by 3 bases. CDR1 LNHDA and CDR2 SQIVND come from the germline V gene (reference sequence). The CDR3 covers 15 residues. The CDR3 DNA follows: TGTGCCAGTAGTCAACTAGCGGGGAGCTACAATGAGCAGTTCTTC. This codes for CASSQLAGSYNEQFF.

The chain uses TRBV29-1 and TRBJ2-2; the D is unclear. Germline CDR1 reads SQVTM; CDR2 reads ANQGSEA. Trimming removed 2 bases from V and 7 bases from J, with 8 bases in between. The CDR3 totals 12 residues. The CDR3: CSVERSSGELFF. The CDR3 DNA reads TGCAGCGTTGAAAGGTCTAGCGGGGAGCTGTTTTTT.

This sequence joins TRBV11-2 and TRBJ2-7; the match to TRBD1 covers 8 bases. This CDR3 spans 14 amino acids. V gave up 1 base and J gave up 3 bases; unmatched junction bases: 2. Germline V gene sequence: CDR1 SGHAT, CDR2 FQNNGV. This CDR3 is CASSLAGTGYEQYF. The CDR3 region has the DNA TGTGCCAGCAGCTTAGCCGGGACAGGCTACGAGCAGTACTTC.

The rearrangement links TRBV20-1 to TRBJ2-5; D unresolved. The CDR3 is 10 residues long. V was trimmed by 3 bases and J by 5 bases, leaving 4 bases between them. The V gene's germline CDR1 is DFQATT and CDR2 SNEGSKA (reference sequence). The CDR3 loop reads CSASQETQYF. The CDR3, as DNA: TGCAGTGCTAGCCAGGAGACCCAGTACTTC.

The chain links TRBV4-2 to TRBJ2-7; D is uncertain. Germline CDR1 reads LGHNA; CDR2 reads YNFKEQ. CDR3 length equals 11 residues. Trimming pared 0 bases from V and 7 bases from J, leaving 4 bases between. The CDR3 reads CASSQDREQYF. The CDR3 DNA follows: TGTGCCAGCAGCCAAGATAGAGAGCAGTACTTC.

This clone was detected once. The gene calls are TRBV20-1 and TRBJ2-7; D unclear. The CDR3 contains 11 residues. From germline, CDR1 is DFQATT and CDR2 SNEGSKA (reference sequence). V dropped 2 bases and J dropped 4 bases, with 6 bases sitting between them. CDR3 sequence reads: CSARNTYEQYF. The CDR3, as DNA: TGCAGTGCTAGAAATACATACGAGCAGTACTTC.

The rearrangement joins TRBV28 to TRBJ1-1; maybe TRBD1 (6 bases). The ends were cut back, 11 bases at V and 1 base at J, with 20 bases in the middle. This CDR3 is 15 amino acids long. Germline-derived CDR1 and CDR2 are MDHEN and SYDVKM. The CDR3 nucleotides are TGTGCCTCTACCGAATCCGTGACAGGGAACACTGAAGCTTTCTTT. It specifies CASTESVTGNTEAFF.

The V call is TRBV19, the J call TRBJ2-2, with D tentatively TRBD2 (5 bases). Trimming stripped 3 bases from V and 2 bases from J, with 13 bases between. This CDR3 has 16 amino acids. Per the germline V gene, CDR1 is LNHDA and CDR2 is SQIVND (reference sequence). The CDR3 DNA follows: TGTGCCAGTAGTATTGGAGCGGAGATAAACACCGGGGAGCTGTTTTTT. Encoded protein: CASSIGAEINTGELFF.

V and J are TRBV29-1 and TRBJ2-1; 9 positions agree with TRBD2. CDR1 is SQVTM, CDR2 ANQGSEA, per germline. V lost 4 bases, J lost 9 bases, and 13 bases stayed unmatched. This CDR3 is built from 15 residues. This CDR3 reads CSVASRLAGNGEQFF. As DNA, the CDR3 is TGCAGCGTTGCTTCAAGGCTAGCGGGAAATGGTGAGCAGTTCTTC.